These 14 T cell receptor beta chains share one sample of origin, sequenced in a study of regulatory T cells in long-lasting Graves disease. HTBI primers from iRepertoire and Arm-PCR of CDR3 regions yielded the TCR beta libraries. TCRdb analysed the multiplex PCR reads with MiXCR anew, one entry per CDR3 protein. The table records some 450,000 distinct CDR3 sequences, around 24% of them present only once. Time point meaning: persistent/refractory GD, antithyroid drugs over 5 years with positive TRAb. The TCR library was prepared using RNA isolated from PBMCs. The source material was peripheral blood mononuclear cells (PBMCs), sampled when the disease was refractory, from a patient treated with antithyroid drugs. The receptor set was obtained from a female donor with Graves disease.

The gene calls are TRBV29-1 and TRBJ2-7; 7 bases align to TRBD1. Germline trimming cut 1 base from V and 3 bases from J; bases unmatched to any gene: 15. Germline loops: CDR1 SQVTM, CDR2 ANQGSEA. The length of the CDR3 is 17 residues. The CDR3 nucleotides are TGCAGCGTTGAAGCCTCAACAGGGGCAGGAGGATACTACGAGCAGTACTTC. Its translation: CSVEASTGAGGYYEQYF.

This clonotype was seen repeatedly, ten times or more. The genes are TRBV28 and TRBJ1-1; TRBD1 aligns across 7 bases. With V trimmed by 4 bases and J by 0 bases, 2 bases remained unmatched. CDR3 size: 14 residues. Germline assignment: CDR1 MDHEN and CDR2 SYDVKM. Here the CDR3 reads CASSSGGLNTEAFF. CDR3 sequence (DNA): TGTGCCAGCAGTTCAGGGGGGCTGAACACTGAAGCTTTCTTT.

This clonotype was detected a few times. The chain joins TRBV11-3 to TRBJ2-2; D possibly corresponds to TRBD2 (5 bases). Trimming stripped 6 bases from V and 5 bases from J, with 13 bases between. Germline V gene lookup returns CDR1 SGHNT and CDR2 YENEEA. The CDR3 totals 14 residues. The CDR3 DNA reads TGTGCCAGCAGTCAAACCCCGGGAACCGGGGAGCTGTTTTTT. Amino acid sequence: CASSQTPGTGELFF.

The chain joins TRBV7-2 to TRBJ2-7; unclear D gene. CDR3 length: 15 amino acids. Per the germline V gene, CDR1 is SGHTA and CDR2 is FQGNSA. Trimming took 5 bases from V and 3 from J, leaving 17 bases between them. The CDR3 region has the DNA TGTGCCAGCAGCCTTATGGCAGACCCGGTCTACGAGCAGTACTTC. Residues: CASSLMADPVYEQYF.

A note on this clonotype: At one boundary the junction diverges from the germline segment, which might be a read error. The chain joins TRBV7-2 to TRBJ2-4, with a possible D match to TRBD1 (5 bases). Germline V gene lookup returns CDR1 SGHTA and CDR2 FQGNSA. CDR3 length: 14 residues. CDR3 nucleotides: TGTGCCAGCCGCTTAGATTCAGGGCCCGGGATTCAGTACTTC. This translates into CASRLDSGPGIQYF.

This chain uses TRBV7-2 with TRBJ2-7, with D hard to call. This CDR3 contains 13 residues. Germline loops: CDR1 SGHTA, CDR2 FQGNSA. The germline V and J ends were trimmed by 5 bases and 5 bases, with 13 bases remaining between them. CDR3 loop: CASSRSWIHEQYF. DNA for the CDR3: TGTGCCAGCAGCCGCTCTTGGATCCACGAGCAGTACTTC.

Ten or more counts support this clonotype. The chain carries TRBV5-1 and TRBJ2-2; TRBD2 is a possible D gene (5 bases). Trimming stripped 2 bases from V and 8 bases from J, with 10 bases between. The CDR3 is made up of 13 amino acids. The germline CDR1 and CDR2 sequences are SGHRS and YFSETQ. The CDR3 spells CASSFSDTGELFF. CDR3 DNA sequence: TGCGCCAGCAGCTTTAGCGATACTGGGGAGCTGTTTTTT.

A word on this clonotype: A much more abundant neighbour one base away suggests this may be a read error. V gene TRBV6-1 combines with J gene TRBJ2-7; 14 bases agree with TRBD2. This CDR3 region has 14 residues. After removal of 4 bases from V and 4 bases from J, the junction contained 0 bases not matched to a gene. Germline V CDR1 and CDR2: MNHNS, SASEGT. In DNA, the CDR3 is TGTGCCAGCAGTGGGACTAGCGGGAGGTACGAGCAGTACTTC. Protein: CASSGTSGRYEQYF.

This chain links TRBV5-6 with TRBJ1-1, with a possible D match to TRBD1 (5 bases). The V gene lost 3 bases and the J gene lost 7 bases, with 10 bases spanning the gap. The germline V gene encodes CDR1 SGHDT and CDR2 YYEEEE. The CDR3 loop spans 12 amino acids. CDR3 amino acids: CASSWRQLEAFF. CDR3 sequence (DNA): TGTGCCAGCAGCTGGAGACAGCTTGAAGCTTTCTTT.

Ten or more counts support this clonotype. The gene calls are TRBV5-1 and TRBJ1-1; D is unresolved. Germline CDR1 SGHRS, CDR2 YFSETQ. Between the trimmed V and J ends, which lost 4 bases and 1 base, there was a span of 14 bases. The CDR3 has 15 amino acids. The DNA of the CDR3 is TGCGCCAGCAGCCGTGGCGGGGTTACGAACACTGAAGCTTTCTTT. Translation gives CASSRGGVTNTEAFF.

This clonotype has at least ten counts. The CDR3 here is CASSLDKGWTNTEAFF. In DNA form, the CDR3 reads TGTGCCAGCAGCTTAGATAAGGGTTGGACGAACACTGAAGCTTTCTTT. This chain uses TRBV11-2 with TRBJ1-1; D gene unclear. Germline V CDR1 and CDR2: SGHAT, FQNNGV. CDR3 length: 16 residues. V was shortened by 0 bases and J by 1 base, with 12 bases between the two germline ends. The full variable domain, in which reference TRBV11-2 and TRBJ1-1 provide the parts outside the CDR3, is EAGVAQSPRYKIIEKRQSVAFWCNPISGHATLYWYQQILGQGPKLLIQFQNNGVVDDSQLPKDRFSAERLKGVDSTLKIQPAKLEDSAVYLCASSLDKGWTNTEAFFGQGTRLTVV.

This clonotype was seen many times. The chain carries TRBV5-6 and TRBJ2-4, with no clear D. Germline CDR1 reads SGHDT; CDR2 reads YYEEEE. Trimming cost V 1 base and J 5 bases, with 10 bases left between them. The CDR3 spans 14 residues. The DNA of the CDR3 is TGTGCCAGCAGCTTGTATGGGCCCCAAAACATTCAGTACTTC. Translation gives CASSLYGPQNIQYF. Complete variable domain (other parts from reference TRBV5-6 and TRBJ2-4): DAGVTQSPTHLIKTRGQQVTLRCSPKSGHDTVSWYQQALGQGPQFIFQYYEEEERQRGNFPDRFSGHQFPNYSSELNVNALLLGDSALYLCASSLYGPQNIQYFGAGTRLSVL.

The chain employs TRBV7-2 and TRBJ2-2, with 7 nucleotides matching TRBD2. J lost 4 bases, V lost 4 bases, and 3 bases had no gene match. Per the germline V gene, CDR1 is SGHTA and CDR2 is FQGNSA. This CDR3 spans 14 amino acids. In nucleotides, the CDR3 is TGTGCCAGCAGCTCGGGAGGTTTCACCGGGGAGCTGTTTTTT. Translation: CASSSGGFTGELFF.

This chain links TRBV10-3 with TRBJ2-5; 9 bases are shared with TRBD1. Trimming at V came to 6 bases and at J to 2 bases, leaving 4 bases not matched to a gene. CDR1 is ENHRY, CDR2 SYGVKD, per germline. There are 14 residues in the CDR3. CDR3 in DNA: TGTGCCATCAGCCTCGGACAGGGGCAAGAGACCCAGTACTTC. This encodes CAISLGQGQETQYF.